This T cell receptor beta chain appears in the sequencing data of a study of blood T cell repertoires in COVID-19 (dated by TCRdb to 2019 to 2021). The study in broad terms: Samples covering the acute and convalescent phases of COVID-19 were provided by collaborators in the United States, Italy and Spain. Samples came from the ongoing ImmuneRACE study (first 160 participants) plus 1,254 subjects from 6 global collaborators. Deeply sampled blood TCRbeta repertoires from subjects exposed to, actively infected with, or recovered from COVID-19 were included in the dataset. The repertoires were released in a freely available public database intended as a resource for research on the immune response to SARS-CoV-2. HLA class I and class II types, where available, came from metadata supplied by the sample provider rather than from assay-based typing. The prospective study material was composed of cDNA or gDNA derived from T cells, B-cell-depleted T cells, or PBMCs. The sample metadata nearly always contained a de-identified subject ID, COVID-19 status, age in years and sex.

Participants in the prospective study were aged roughly 18 to 100 years, lived in over 20 United States geographic areas, and enrolled through a virtual design. In the prospective study, participants were assigned to cohorts based on the clinical history participants reported in a screening survey and a study questionnaire. Each participant in the prospective study had whole blood, serum and a nasopharyngeal or oropharyngeal swab collected by mobile phlebotomists. Participants in the prospective study had the option to provide additional blood draws and questionnaires over an approximately 2-month period. Before DNA extraction, prospective study blood samples were shipped either frozen or at room temperature. TCRbeta CDR3 regions were amplified from genomic DNA using the immunoSEQ Assay, a bias-controlled multiplex PCR. The paper's processing steps were these. Nucleated cell counts per sample were estimated from amplification of reference gene primers within the assay. Sequence reads were collapsed and filtered to measure the absolute abundance of every unique TCRbeta CDR3 rearrangement. Productive Simpson clonality was computed per sample as the square root of Simpson's diversity index over productive rearrangements. In its TCRdb copy, this immuneACCESS table keeps in-frame sequences only and misses some clones. Where compared with another copy, unresolved V genes explain less than half of these, and the others have no known cause. That table furnishes V, J and clone size, whereas the DNA furnished D and trimming. This sample is represented by around 230,000 clones; roughly 89% of them were singletons. Of the sample, 4% falls within the top ten clones.

Trimming leaves V shorter by 3 bases and J shorter by 5 bases, with the junction holding 14 bases beyond the gene matches. Taken from the germline V gene, the CDR1 and CDR2 loops are SGHRS and YFSETQ. The cysteine opens and the phenylalanine closes a CDR3 of 16 amino acids. Left in the record is the CDR3 DNA by itself, 48 bases read in frame from the first base. General findings and caveats noted by the study authors: Clinical and demographic metadata were provided uncurated, with the amount varying by source and participant.

A remark on this clone: What antigen it recognizes has not been identified. Per-nucleotide qualities are absent, and no much larger clonotype sits a single base away.

The sequencing input was PBMCs or T cells enriched from blood (not recorded which). This sequence uses TRBV5-1 and TRBJ2-7; 7 bases in the middle match TRBD1. The sequence derives from a woman in her thirties with acute COVID-19. The sequence in DNA is TGCGCCAGCAGCTCGGAACGTGGTCGCAGGGGGAACGAGCAGTACTTC. Its product reads: CASSSERGRRGNEQYF.